Below, 19 T cell receptor beta chains from the same sample are listed, as sequenced in a study of shared clonotypes between healthy human individuals. The repertoire was sequenced with immunoSEQ multiplex PCR; TCRdb's copy has only in-frame clones and lacks some. This sample has a few million clones, with approximately 90% found just once. Sequencing input: naive CD4+ T cells from PBMCs. Subset reported: CD45RA+ positively selected. These receptors originate from a man between 18 and 35 years old in good health. Some clones in this sample may be carry-over from other donors' samples.

The chain carries TRBV10-3 and TRBJ2-3; 7 bases match TRBD2. CDR1 is ENHRY and CDR2 is SYGVKD in the germline V gene. The CDR3 loop spans 14 amino acids. V gave up 0 bases and J gave up 6 bases; unmatched junction bases: 3. The CDR3 here is CAISESGLKDTQYF. The CDR3 DNA reads as TGTGCCATCAGTGAGTCGGGACTAAAGGATACGCAGTATTTT.

This sequence joins TRBV28 and TRBJ1-4; D gene uncertain. The germline V gene encodes CDR1 MDHEN and CDR2 SYDVKM. This CDR3 comprises 15 residues. The V and J ends lost 5 bases and 3 bases respectively, with 13 bases between them. Here the CDR3 DNA reads TGTGCCAGCAGTCGGCGACGGACCCCTAATGAAAAACTGTTTTTT. Protein product: CASSRRRTPNEKLFF.

This chain uses TRBV18 with TRBJ2-2; D not resolved. The germline V gene has CDR1 KGHSH and CDR2 LQKENI. V lost 1 base to trimming and J lost 6 bases, with 21 bases between them. This CDR3 region has 18 residues. The CDR3 region has the DNA TGTGCCAGCTCACCACAGAGGAGCACGGGCGCGAGCGCCGGGGAGCTGTTTTTT. Protein product: CASSPQRSTGASAGELFF.

This clone is a singleton in its sample. The rearrangement uses TRBV7-2 and TRBJ2-5; D may be TRBD1 (6 bases). V was cut by 8 bases and J by 13 bases, with 26 bases left in between. This CDR3 has 14 amino acids. Germline-derived CDR1 and CDR2 are SGHTA and FQGNSA. CDR3 DNA: TGTGCCAGCTCAAGACAGTGGGGGCAGGGAGAGGGGTACTTC. Amino acid sequence: CASSRQWGQGEGYF.

The chain combines TRBV5-4 with TRBJ2-5, with 8 bases matching TRBD1. CDR1 and CDR2 from the germline V gene are SGHNT and YYREEE (reference sequence). The CDR3 runs to 16 residues. J lost 2 bases, V lost 2 bases, and 8 bases had no gene match. CDR3 sequence reads: CASSLPGTGRQETQYF. The CDR3 region has the DNA TGTGCCAGCAGCTTACCCGGGACAGGCAGGCAAGAGACCCAGTACTTC.

This sequence joins TRBV29-1 and TRBJ2-3, with D perhaps matching TRBD1 (5 bases). Per germline, CDR1 SQVTM and CDR2 ANQGSEA. V was clipped by 3 bases and J by 5 bases, with 12 bases between them. CDR3 length: 13 amino acids. The CDR3 loop is CSVDSQGGDTQYF. CDR3 DNA: TGCAGCGTTGATAGCCAGGGTGGAGATACGCAGTATTTT.

The gene calls are TRBV30 and TRBJ1-2, with D tentatively TRBD1 (6 bases). The CDR3 covers 13 residues. With 2 bases removed from V and 4 bases from J, the gap between germline ends came to 11 bases. The germline CDR1 and CDR2 sequences are GTSNPN and SVGIG (reference sequence). The CDR3 sequence: CAWSLQGIYGYTF. The CDR3 coding sequence is TGTGCCTGGAGTTTGCAGGGGATCTATGGCTACACCTTC.

Worth noting for this clone: The same CDR3 is also encoded by other DNA sequences in this sample. CDR3 residues: CASSLSGASSYEQYF. In DNA form, the CDR3 reads TGCGCCAGCAGCTTGTCCGGGGCGAGCTCCTACGAGCAGTACTTC. This rearrangement joins TRBV5-1 to TRBJ2-7, with D perhaps TRBD1 or TRBD2 (5 bases each). The CDR3 has 15 residues. Germline V gene lookup returns CDR1 SGHRS and CDR2 YFSETQ. With 1 base removed from V and 0 bases from J, the gap between germline ends came to 11 bases.

This chain uses TRBV28 with TRBJ1-4, with D perhaps TRBD1 (5 bases). CDR3 length equals 15 residues. The V end was cut by 1 base, the J end by 8 bases, with 14 bases between. Per germline, CDR1 MDHEN and CDR2 SYDVKM. The CDR3 loop is CASSLYAGRTEKLFF. CDR3 nucleotide sequence: TGTGCCAGCAGTTTATATGCAGGGAGGACGGAAAAACTGTTTTTT. Full variable domain (remainder filled in from reference TRBV28 and TRBJ1-4): DVKVTQSSRYLVKRTGEKVFLECVQDMDHENMFWYRQDPGLGLRLIYFSYDVKMKEKGDIPEGYSVSREKKERFSLILESASTNQTSMYLCASSLYAGRTEKLFFGSGTQLSVL.

The V call is TRBV30, the J call TRBJ2-7; TRBD1 matches at 7 bases. V was pared by 2 bases and J by 5 bases, with 12 bases of the junction left unmatched. The germline CDR1 and CDR2 sequences are GTSNPN and SVGIG (reference sequence). CDR3 length: 15 amino acids. CDR3 loop: CAWSPGQTAGDEQYF. DNA of the CDR3: TGTGCCTGGAGTCCGGGACAGACGGCCGGGGACGAGCAGTACTTC. Full variable domain (outside the CDR3, taken from reference TRBV30 and TRBJ2-7): SQTIHQWPATLVQPVGSPLSLECTVEGTSNPNLYWYRQAAGRGLQLLFYSVGIGQISSEVPQNLSASRPQDRQFILSSKKLLLSDSGFYLCAWSPGQTAGDEQYFGPGTRLTVT.

The chain recombines TRBV10-3 with TRBJ2-3, with D possibly TRBD2 on 5 matching bases. CDR1 and CDR2 (germline): ENHRY, SYGVKD. The CDR3 consists of 14 residues. With 4 bases removed from V and 0 bases from J, the gap between germline ends came to 8 bases. The CDR3 is CAISVRTSTDTQYF. The DNA of the CDR3 is TGTGCCATCAGTGTCCGGACTAGCACAGATACGCAGTATTTT.

The chain links TRBV27 to TRBJ1-5, with a possible D match to TRBD1 (5 bases). This CDR3 has 15 residues. CDR1 MNHEY and CDR2 SMNVEV come from the germline V gene (reference sequence). V lost 3 bases and J 6 bases, leaving 15 bases between the germline ends. In DNA form, the CDR3 reads TGTGCCAGCAGTTTCCTCCGGGACCAGGGTCAGCCCCAGCATTTT. Its translation is CASSFLRDQGQPQHF.

The V call is TRBV7-2, the J call TRBJ1-1, with D perhaps TRBD1 (6 bases). Germline-derived CDR1 and CDR2 are SGHTA and FQGNSA. The CDR3 has 15 residues. V was trimmed by 4 bases and J by 0 bases, leaving 12 bases between them. CDR3 nucleotides: TGTGCCAGCAGCTGGTCAGGGACACTGAACACTGAAGCTTTCTTT. This gives the protein CASSWSGTLNTEAFF.

The chain combines TRBV4-3 with TRBJ1-2; D might be TRBD1 (5 bases). The CDR3 is made up of 15 amino acids. Looked up from germline, CDR1 is LGHNA and CDR2 is YSLEER. V lost 2 bases and J lost 3, with 13 bases in between. The CDR3: CASSQTGTAYYGYTF. DNA for the CDR3: TGCGCCAGCAGCCAAACTGGGACCGCTTACTATGGCTACACCTTC.

V gene TRBV29-1 combines with J gene TRBJ1-2; D is ambiguous. The germline gives CDR1 SQVTM, CDR2 ANQGSEA. The CDR3 is 12 residues long. Trimming took off 0 bases at V and 8 bases at J, with 10 bases between the two ends. The CDR3 nucleotides read TGCAGCGTTGAAGACCGAGGGAGGGGCTACACCTTC. Amino acid sequence: CSVEDRGRGYTF.

This sequence joins TRBV28 and TRBJ2-4, with 7 bases fitting TRBD2. The CDR3 runs 14 residues. V lost 5 bases and J lost 7; bases outside the gene matches: 8. Germline V gives CDR1 MDHEN, CDR2 SYDVKM. The CDR3 nucleotides are TGTGCCAGCAGTCCGTCGGGGGGAAGGAACATTCAGTACTTC. The encoded protein is CASSPSGGRNIQYF.

The rearrangement uses TRBV2 and TRBJ1-3; weak D call: TRBD1 (5 bases). The germline CDR1 and CDR2 sequences are SNHLY and FYNNEI. The CDR3 spans 15 residues. Deletions cut 2 bases from V and 0 bases from J, with 8 bases between. CDR3 sequence (DNA): TGTGCCAGCAGTGAACAGGGCCCCTCTGGAAACACCATATATTTT. Encoded protein: CASSEQGPSGNTIYF.

CDR3 nucleotides: TGTGCCAGCAGGAGGATAGCGGGAGCCAATGAGCAGTTCTTC. Translation: CASRRIAGANEQFF. This chain connects TRBV28 to TRBJ2-1; 9 bases map to TRBD2. Germline V gene sequence: CDR1 MDHEN, CDR2 SYDVKM. V lost 6 bases and J lost 6; bases outside the gene matches: 6. This CDR3 comprises 14 residues.

This clone was seen more than once but under ten times. The chain recombines TRBV2 with TRBJ2-2; D unclear. The CDR3 runs 13 residues. V gave up 4 bases and J gave up 5 bases, with 8 bases separating them. Germline V gene data show CDR1 as SNHLY and CDR2 as FYNNEI. CDR3 sequence (DNA): TGTGCCAGCAGTGTTAGACGGACCGGGGAGCTGTTTTTT. As protein: CASSVRRTGELFF.